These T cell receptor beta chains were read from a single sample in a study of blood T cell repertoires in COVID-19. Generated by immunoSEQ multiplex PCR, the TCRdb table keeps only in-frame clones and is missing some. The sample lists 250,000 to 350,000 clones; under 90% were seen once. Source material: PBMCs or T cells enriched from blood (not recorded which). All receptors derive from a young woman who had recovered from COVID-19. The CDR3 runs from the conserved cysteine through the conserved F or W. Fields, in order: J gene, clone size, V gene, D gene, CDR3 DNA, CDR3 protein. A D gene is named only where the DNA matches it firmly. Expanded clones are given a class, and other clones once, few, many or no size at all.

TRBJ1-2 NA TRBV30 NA TGTGCCTGGACGCGGGGGAGCGGGGATGGCTACACCTTC CAWTRGSGDGYTF
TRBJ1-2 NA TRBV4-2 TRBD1 TGTGCCAGCAGCCAAGACTCGACAGGGGGCGCAGATGGCTACACCTTC CASSQDSTGGADGYTF
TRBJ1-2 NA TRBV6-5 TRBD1 TGTGCCAGCACCCAATGGGGGACAGGGGGACGAGGCTACACCTTC CASTQWGTGGRGYTF
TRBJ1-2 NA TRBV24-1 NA TGTGCCACCAGTGATTCTCTAACAGGCTATGGCTACACCTTC CATSDSLTGYGYTF
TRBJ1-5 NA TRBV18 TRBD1 TGTGCCAGCTCACCACAAGACAGGGTTGTGGGGCAGCCCCAGCATTTT CASSPQDRVVGQPQHF
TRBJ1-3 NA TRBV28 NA TGTGCCAGCAGTTTATCAGGCGACCTCTCTGGAAACACCATATATTTT CASSLSGDLSGNTIYF
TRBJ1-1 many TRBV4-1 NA TGCGCCAGCAGCCAAGATGCAGGGAACACTGAAGCTTTCTTT CASSQDAGNTEAFF
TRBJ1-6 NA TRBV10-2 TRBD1 TGCGCCAGCAGTTCGACAGGGGACAATTCACCCCTCCACTTT CASSSTGDNSPLHF
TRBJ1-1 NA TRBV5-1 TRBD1 TGCGCCAGCAGTAAAGGTACAGGGGGGATGAACACTGAAGCTTTCTTT CASSKGTGGMNTEAFF
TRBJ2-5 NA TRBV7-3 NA TGTGCCAGCAGCTCTCAGGGTCAAGAGACCCAGTACTTC CASSSQGQETQYF
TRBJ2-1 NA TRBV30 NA TGTGCCTGGAGCCTGAGGTACAATGAGCAGTTCTTC CAWSLRYNEQFF
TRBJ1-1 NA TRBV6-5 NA TGTGCCAGCAGAATCGGGTTCAACACTGAAGCTTTCTTT CASRIGFNTEAFF
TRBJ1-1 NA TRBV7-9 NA TGTGCCAGCAGCTTACGGTATGCGGGGTATGACACTGAAGCTTTCTTT CASSLRYAGYDTEAFF
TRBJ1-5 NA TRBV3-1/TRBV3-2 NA TGTGCCAGCAGCCCATCGGGTGACCAGCCCCAGCATTTT CASSPSGDQPQHF
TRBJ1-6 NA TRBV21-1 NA TGTGCCAGCAGCACAATCCCCGGGACAGGGGGCTCTAAAGATAATTCACCCCTCCACTTT CASSTIPGTGGSKDNSPLHF
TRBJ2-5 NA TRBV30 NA TGTGCCTGGGAAACTAGAGGCGAGACCCAGTACTTC CAWETRGETQYF
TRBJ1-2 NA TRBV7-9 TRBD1 TGTGCCAGCAGTCCGGGACAGGGGTCTCGGGACTATGGCTACACCTTC CASSPGQGSRDYGYTF
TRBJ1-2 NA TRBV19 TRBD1 TGTGCCAGTAGTATAACCCTGACAGGGGGAGGCTACACCTTC CASSITLTGGGYTF
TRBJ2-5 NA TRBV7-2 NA TGTGCCAGCAGCTTGAGCGGAGTCCAAGAGACCCAGTACTTC CASSLSGVQETQYF
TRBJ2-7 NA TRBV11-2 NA TGTGCCAGCAGCTTAGCAGGTCCTCCGGGGGACTACGAGCAGTACTTC CASSLAGPPGDYEQYF
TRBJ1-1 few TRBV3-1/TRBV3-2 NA TGTGCCAGCAGCCCCCCAGGGCCCCGGACTTTCTTT CASSPPGPRTFF
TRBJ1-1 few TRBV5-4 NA TGTGCCAGCAGCAGCCGGAGGGCGCAGGGCACTGAAGCTTTCTTT CASSSRRAQGTEAFF
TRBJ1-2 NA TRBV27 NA TGTGCCAGCAGTCCGTCAGGGGTGGCTGGCTACACCTTC CASSPSGVAGYTF
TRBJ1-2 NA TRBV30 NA TGTGCCTGGGAGGGTTTCCAGGGGCCTAACTATGGCTACACCTTC CAWEGFQGPNYGYTF
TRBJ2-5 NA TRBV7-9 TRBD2 TGTGCCAGCAGCTTCTCGCTAGCGGGGAGTCAAGAGACCCAGTACTTC CASSFSLAGSQETQYF
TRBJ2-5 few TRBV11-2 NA TGTGCCAGCAGCTTAGTTGACTACCAAGAGACCCAGTACTTC CASSLVDYQETQYF
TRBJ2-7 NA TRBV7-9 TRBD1 TGTGCCAGCAGCTTATCTCAGGGGGCCCAATACGAGCAGTACTTC CASSLSQGAQYEQYF
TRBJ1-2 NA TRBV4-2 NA TGTGCCAGCAGCCAAAACAGGCTACCGATCTATGGCTACACCTTC CASSQNRLPIYGYTF
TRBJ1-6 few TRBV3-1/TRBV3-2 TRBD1 TGTGCCAGCAGCCAAGATGACAGGGACAATTCACCCCTCCACTTT CASSQDDRDNSPLHF
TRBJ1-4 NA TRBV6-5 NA TGTGCCAGCAGAGGGGGGGGCGCAGCTAATGAAAAACTGTTTTTT CASRGGGAANEKLFF
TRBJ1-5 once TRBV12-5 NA TGTGCTAGTGGTCAAACGGCCTCGGGTATAGAAAATCAGCCCCAGCATTTT CASGQTASGIENQPQHF
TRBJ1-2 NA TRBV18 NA TGTGCCAGCTCACCTTTCCGCCGGGATGGCTACACCTTC CASSPFRRDGYTF
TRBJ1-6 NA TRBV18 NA TGTGCCAGCTCACCACTGGACACGTATTCACCCCTCCACTTT CASSPLDTYSPLHF
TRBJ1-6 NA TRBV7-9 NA TGTGCCAGCAGCTTAGGAGGGAGGGGAGATAATTCACCCCTCCACTTT CASSLGGRGDNSPLHF
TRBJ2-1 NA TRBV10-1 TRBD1 TGCGCCAGCAGTGATTCACAGGGGGACAATGAGCAGTTCTTC CASSDSQGDNEQFF
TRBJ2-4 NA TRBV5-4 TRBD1 TGTGCCAGCAGCCGCGGACAGGGTACGGGCATTCAGTACTTC CASSRGQGTGIQYF
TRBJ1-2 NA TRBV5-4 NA TGTGCCAGCAGCTTGGACCGGACAGCCTATGGCTACACCTTC CASSLDRTAYGYTF
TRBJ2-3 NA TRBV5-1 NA TGCGCCAGCAGCTTGATGCGGGCGAGCACAGATACGCAGTATTTT CASSLMRASTDTQYF
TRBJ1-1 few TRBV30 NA TGTGCCTGTAGCCAGGACATTTTGGGCACTGAAGCTTTCTTT CACSQDILGTEAFF
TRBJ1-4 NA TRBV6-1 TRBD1 TGTGCCAGCAGTGAAGCGACCGGGACAGGATCCGAAAAACTGTTTTTT CASSEATGTGSEKLFF
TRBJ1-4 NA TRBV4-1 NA TGCGCCAGCAGTCACAGGGCTGATGAAAAACTGTTTTTT CASSHRADEKLFF